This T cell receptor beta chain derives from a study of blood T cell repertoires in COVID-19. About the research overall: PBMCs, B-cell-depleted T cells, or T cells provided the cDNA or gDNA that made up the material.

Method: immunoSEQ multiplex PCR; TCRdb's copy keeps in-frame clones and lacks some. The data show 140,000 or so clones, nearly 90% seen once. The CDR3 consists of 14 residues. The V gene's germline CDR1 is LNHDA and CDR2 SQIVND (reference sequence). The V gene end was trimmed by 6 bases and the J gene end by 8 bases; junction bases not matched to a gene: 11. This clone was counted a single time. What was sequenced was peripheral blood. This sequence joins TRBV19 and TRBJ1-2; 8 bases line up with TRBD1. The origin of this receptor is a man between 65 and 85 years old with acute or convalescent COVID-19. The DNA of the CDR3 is TGTGCCAGTAGCTTCGAGGGACAGGCGGTCGGCTACACCTTC. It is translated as CASSFEGQAVGYTF.